The 25 T cell receptor beta chains below all came from one sample that was sequenced in a study of blood T cell repertoires in COVID-19. Some clones are missing from TCRdb's copy, which holds only in-frame ones; the method was immunoSEQ multiplex PCR. The table shows approximately 270,000 clones, with just over 85% occurring only once. The specimen sequenced was peripheral blood. These receptors originate from an elderly man with acute or convalescent COVID-19.

The chain uses TRBV5-1 and TRBJ1-2; TRBD1 matches at 7 bases. Trimming at V came to 4 bases and at J to 2 bases, leaving 5 bases not matched to a gene. The CDR3 consists of 14 residues. Germline V gene data show CDR1 as SGHRS and CDR2 as YFSETQ. CDR3 amino acids: CASSRQGENYGYTF. The DNA for the CDR3 is TGCGCCAGCAGCAGACAGGGCGAAAACTATGGCTACACCTTC.

The chain uses TRBV5-4 and TRBJ2-1, with D possibly TRBD1 on 5 matching bases. Per the germline V gene, CDR1 is SGHNT and CDR2 is YYREEE (reference sequence). The V end lost 0 bases, the J end lost 6 bases, and 10 bases lay between the germline ends. The CDR3 spans 14 residues. CDR3 region: CASSLAAGPNEQFF. CDR3 nucleotides: TGTGCCAGCAGCTTGGCGGCAGGGCCCAATGAGCAGTTCTTC.

The chain is built from TRBV11-2 and TRBJ1-2, with a tentative D call TRBD1 (5 bases). The CDR3 consists of 14 residues. Germline V CDR1 and CDR2: SGHAT, FQNNGV. The V and J ends lost 5 bases and 1 base respectively, with 11 bases between them. In DNA form, the CDR3 reads TGTGCCAGCAGCCCAGACAGAATTAACTATGGCTACACCTTC. Protein product: CASSPDRINYGYTF.

The chain recombines TRBV6-2 or TRBV6-3 with TRBJ2-7; D unresolved. The V end lost 6 bases, the J end lost 3 bases, and 6 bases lay between the germline ends. Looked up from germline, CDR1 is MNHEY and CDR2 is SVGEGT. This CDR3 contains 11 residues. The CDR3 region has the DNA TGTGCCAGCAGCCAGAGCTACGAGCAGTACTTC. Translated: CASSQSYEQYF.

In its sample, this clone was seen once. The chain joins TRBV7-2 to TRBJ2-5; 8 bases map to TRBD1. CDR3 length equals 16 residues. Germline CDR1 reads SGHTA; CDR2 reads FQGNSA. V lost 1 base to trimming and J lost 4 bases; unmatched junction nucleotides: 8. The CDR3 nucleotides read TGTGCCAGCAGCTTAGGGCAGGGGGCGCGTGGAGAGACCCAGTACTTC. This codes for CASSLGQGARGETQYF. Supplemented by reference TRBV7-2 and TRBJ2-5, the full variable domain reads GAGVSQSPSNKVTEKGKDVELRCDPISGHTALYWYRQSLGQGLEFLIYFQGNSAPDKSGLPSDRFSAERTGGSVSTLTIQRTQQEDSAVYLCASSLGQGARGETQYFGPGTRLLVL.

As for this clone: The sample carries other DNA sequences with the same CDR3. The chain carries TRBV5-1 and TRBJ1-1; no clear D. V was cut by 0 bases and J by 0 bases, with 6 bases left in between. The CDR3 sequence is 14 residues long. The germline gives CDR1 SGHRS, CDR2 YFSETQ. Written as DNA, the CDR3 is TGCGCCAGCAGCTTGGACAGCATGAACACTGAAGCTTTCTTT. Its translation: CASSLDSMNTEAFF.

V and J are TRBV19 and TRBJ1-5; 7 bases line up with TRBD1. Trimming took 1 base from V and 7 from J; bases not matched to a gene: 4. The CDR3 has 14 amino acids. From germline, CDR1 is LNHDA and CDR2 SQIVND (reference sequence). Here the CDR3 DNA reads TGTGCCAGTAGTATAGGGGGGGACAGACAGCCCCAGCATTTT. Amino acids: CASSIGGDRQPQHF.

The J gene is TRBJ2-1, the V gene TRBV3-1 (or the pseudogene TRBV3-2), with D possibly being TRBD2 (5 bases). Per germline, CDR1 LGHDT and CDR2 YNNKEL (reference sequence). The CDR3 sequence is 17 residues long. The V gene lost 1 base and the J gene lost 4 bases, with 17 bases spanning the gap. Written as DNA, the CDR3 is TGTGCCAGCAGCCAAGTTTATTCGGCGGGTCTGTACAATGAGCAGTTCTTC. Amino acids: CASSQVYSAGLYNEQFF.

The rearrangement links TRBV28 to TRBJ1-2, with D uncertain. Germline CDR1 reads MDHEN; CDR2 reads SYDVKM. The CDR3 has 12 amino acids. V shed 0 bases and J shed 6 bases, with 5 bases lying between them. The CDR3 reads CASSLWSDGYTF. The CDR3 region has the DNA TGTGCCAGCAGTTTATGGTCGGATGGCTACACCTTC.

The chain employs TRBV7-9 and TRBJ2-3; no firm D call. The CDR3 totals 14 residues. Germline V gives CDR1 SEHNR, CDR2 FQNEAQ (reference sequence). The V and J ends lost 3 bases and 0 bases respectively, with 7 bases between them. CDR3 in amino acids: CASSFRLSTDTQYF. In DNA, the CDR3 is TGTGCCAGCAGCTTCCGACTTAGCACAGATACGCAGTATTTT.

The chain couples TRBV7-9 to TRBJ1-5; D gene uncertain. Looked up from germline, CDR1 is SEHNR and CDR2 is FQNEAQ (reference sequence). There are 11 residues in the CDR3. CDR3 amino acids: CVAGSNQPQHF. The DNA of the CDR3 is TGTGTCGCGGGGAGCAATCAGCCCCAGCATTTT.

The rearrangement joins TRBV18 to TRBJ1-2, with D perhaps matching TRBD1 (6 bases). CDR1 and CDR2 (germline): KGHSH, LQKENI. The CDR3 length is 13 residues. With 5 bases removed from V and 4 bases from J, the gap between germline ends came to 11 bases. This CDR3 reads CASSNTGLYGYTF. CDR3 bases: TGTGCCAGCTCAAATACAGGGCTCTATGGCTACACCTTC.

This clone was seen just once. The V and J genes are TRBV7-2 and TRBJ1-6; 9 bases are a match to TRBD1. Germline CDR1 is SGHTA and CDR2 is FQGNSA. This CDR3 region has 16 residues. The J segment lost 7 bases and the V segment lost 6 bases, leaving 10 bases of the junction unmatched. CDR3 amino acids: CASSSRGTGRNSPLHF. DNA of the CDR3: TGTGCCAGCAGTTCCCGGGGGACAGGGCGAAATTCACCCCTCCACTTT.

The CDR3 coding sequence is TGTGCCAGCAGCTTGGCCTACGGAGTCTACAATGAGCAGTTCTTC. Translation: CASSLAYGVYNEQFF. This chain joins TRBV5-4 and TRBJ2-1; D is undetermined. V lost 0 bases to trimming and J lost 3 bases, with 10 bases between them. The length of the CDR3 is 15 residues. Germline V gives CDR1 SGHNT, CDR2 YYREEE (reference sequence).

The chain recombines TRBV19 with TRBJ2-2; the match to TRBD1 covers 8 bases. From germline, CDR1 is LNHDA and CDR2 SQIVND (reference sequence). The CDR3 is 16 amino acids. V dropped 3 bases and J dropped 0; count of bases not matched to a gene: 3. The CDR3 loop reads CASSIAGGANTGELFF. The CDR3, as DNA: TGTGCCAGTAGTATCGCAGGGGGCGCGAACACCGGGGAGCTGTTTTTT.

This clone was seen just once. V usage is TRBV7-2 and J usage is TRBJ2-5; no clear D gene. V was clipped by 2 bases and J by 0 bases, with 7 bases between them. The CDR3 runs 14 residues. Germline loops: CDR1 SGHTA, CDR2 FQGNSA. CDR3 amino acids: CASSLSRYQETQYF. The CDR3 DNA reads TGTGCCAGCAGCTTAAGTCGGTACCAAGAGACCCAGTACTTC. Using reference TRBV7-2 and TRBJ2-5 for the parts outside the CDR3, the full variable domain is GAGVSQSPSNKVTEKGKDVELRCDPISGHTALYWYRQSLGQGLEFLIYFQGNSAPDKSGLPSDRFSAERTGGSVSTLTIQRTQQEDSAVYLCASSLSRYQETQYFGPGTRLLVL.

The rearrangement uses TRBV7-9 and TRBJ1-5; tentatively, D is TRBD1 (6 bases). The CDR3 spans 15 residues. The germline CDR1 and CDR2 sequences are SEHNR and FQNEAQ (reference sequence). V was pared by 5 bases and J by 2 bases, with 13 bases between. Here the CDR3 DNA reads TGTGCCAGCAGCGAACAGGGATTGGGCAATCAGCCCCAGCATTTT. This translates into CASSEQGLGNQPQHF.

The chain combines TRBV3-1 (or the pseudogene TRBV3-2) with TRBJ2-2, with 10 bases that match TRBD2. CDR1 and CDR2 from the germline V gene are LGHDT and YNNKEL (reference sequence). The V segment lost 4 bases and the J segment 3 bases; nucleotides outside the gene matches: 5. There are 16 residues in the CDR3. The CDR3 DNA reads as TGTGCCAGCAGCCTACGGACTAGCGGCTACACCGGGGAGCTGTTTTTT. This encodes CASSLRTSGYTGELFF.

This chain links TRBV3-1 (or the pseudogene TRBV3-2) with TRBJ1-1, with 9 bases that match TRBD1. The CDR3 has 13 residues. The junction had 9 bases not matched to a gene; V was cut back by 4 bases and J by 12 bases. In germline, CDR1 is LGHDT, CDR2 YNNKEL (reference sequence). CDR3 in DNA: TGTGCCAGCAGCCGGACAGGGGTGAGGTCTTCTTTCTTT. Protein: CASSRTGVRSSFF.

This chain joins TRBV4-1 and TRBJ2-2; D is possibly TRBD1 (5 bases). Trimming pared 0 bases from V and 3 bases from J, leaving 8 bases between. Germline V lookup: CDR1 MGHRA, CDR2 YSYEKL. This CDR3 has 15 residues. As DNA, the CDR3 is TGCGCCAGCAGCCAAGACAGGGTTTACACCGGGGAGCTGTTTTTT. It is translated as CASSQDRVYTGELFF.

The rearrangement joins TRBV29-1 to TRBJ2-5; the D is unclear. Germline values: CDR1 SQVTM, CDR2 ANQGSEA. V was pared by 2 bases and J by 4 bases, with 11 bases between. This CDR3 spans 13 amino acids. This chain's CDR3 is CSVESATRETQYF. CDR3 coding DNA: TGCAGCGTTGAATCCGCGACACGAGAGACCCAGTACTTC.

The chain links TRBV12-3 or TRBV12-4 to TRBJ1-1; D gene ambiguous. The CDR3 contains 11 residues. Trimming stripped 6 bases from V and 3 bases from J, with 5 bases between. In nucleotides, the CDR3 is TGTGCCAGCAGCCAGGACACTGAAGCTTTCTTT. Translating gives CASSQDTEAFF.

The gene calls are TRBV5-1 and TRBJ2-7; 7 bases align to TRBD1. The CDR3 spans 15 residues. Germline CDR1 is SGHRS and CDR2 is YFSETQ. Trimming took 1 base from V and 5 from J; bases not matched to a gene: 9. CDR3 in amino acids: CASSLSGGESHEQYF. The CDR3 nucleotides are TGCGCCAGCAGCTTGTCAGGGGGTGAGAGCCACGAGCAGTACTTC.

The chain joins TRBV27 to TRBJ1-2; 7 bases are shared with TRBD1. V trimming: 2 bases; J trimming: 4 bases; junction bases outside the gene matches: 7. This CDR3 comprises 15 residues. Germline V gene lookup returns CDR1 MNHEY and CDR2 SMNVEV (reference sequence). This CDR3 reads CASSLKGASSYGYTF. For the CDR3, the DNA is TGTGCCAGCAGTTTAAAGGGGGCGTCCTCCTATGGCTACACCTTC.

The gene calls are TRBV27 and TRBJ1-5; 7 bases are a match to TRBD1. Looked up from germline, CDR1 is MNHEY and CDR2 is SMNVEV (reference sequence). After removal of 6 bases from V and 8 bases from J, the junction contained 10 bases not matched to a gene. CDR3 length: 14 amino acids. The CDR3 coding sequence is TGTGCCAGCAGCTCAGGGGGGAAGGTGGAGCCCCAGCATTTT. It translates to CASSSGGKVEPQHF.